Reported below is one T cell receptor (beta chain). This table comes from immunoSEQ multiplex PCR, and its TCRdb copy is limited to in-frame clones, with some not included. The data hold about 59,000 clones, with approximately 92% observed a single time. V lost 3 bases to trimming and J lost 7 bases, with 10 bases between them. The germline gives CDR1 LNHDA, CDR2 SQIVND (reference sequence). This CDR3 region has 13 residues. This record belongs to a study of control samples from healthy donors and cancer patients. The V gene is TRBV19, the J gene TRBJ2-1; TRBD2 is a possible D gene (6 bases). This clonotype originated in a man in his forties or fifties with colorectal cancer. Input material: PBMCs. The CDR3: CASSMGLANEQFF. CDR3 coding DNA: TGTGCCAGTAGTATGGGGCTAGCGAATGAGCAGTTCTTC.